A selection of T cell receptor beta chains follows, all from one sample in a study of CD8+ T cells in alopecia areata. Sequencing used immunoSEQ multiplex PCR; TCRdb keeps in-frame clones, though not all of them. The sample shows around 140,000 clones, around 51% of them seen only once. The sample here was CD4+ T cells sorted from blood, taken at week 0. All receptors derive from a human donor with alopecia areata. Each CDR3 is given without its conserved first and last residue.

v_call	j_call	cdr3_aa
TRBV4-1	TRBJ1-2	ASSQGLIGSRAGYT
TRBV25-1	TRBJ1-4	ASSESKGFGEKLF
TRBV29-1	TRBJ1-4	SVRYEVANEKLF
TRBV5-1	TRBJ2-7	ASSFRTDSYEQY
TRBV5-4	TRBJ2-3	ASSLRGADTQY
TRBV5-6	TRBJ2-3	ASSFSGRALTDTQY
TRBV6-5	TRBJ2-7	ATSRTSYEQY
TRBV7-2	TRBJ2-1	ASSLSRGNEQF
TRBV6-1	TRBJ1-2	ASSEGWESYT
TRBV27	TRBJ2-5	ASSDAGTSGPQY
TRBV4-1	TRBJ2-2	ASSQDRTLRTNTGELF
TRBV15	TRBJ2-7	ATRLSTSVDYEQY
TRBV30	TRBJ1-2	ACRTGPNYGYT
TRBV20-1	TRBJ2-3	SASTDTQY
TRBV6-5	TRBJ2-2	ASSLRGQVGELF
TRBV19	TRBJ1-2	ASTAGANYGYT
TRBV15	TRBJ2-1	ATSRVGSTEQF
TRBV5-5	TRBJ2-1	ASGKIGNEQF
TRBV28	TRBJ2-7	ASSLYSGTGGEQY
TRBV30	TRBJ2-1	ACRANGGNEQF
TRBV30	TRBJ2-7	AWDLGYEQY
TRBV29-1	TRBJ2-2	SAEGPNTGELF
TRBV23-1	TRBJ2-5	ASSEKTRSSETQY
TRBV30	TRBJ2-1	AWNPVTSGLNNEQF
TRBV29-1	TRBJ2-5	SAGTLYETQY